The clone carrying this TCR beta chain is categorized as medium-sized. Germline V CDR1 and CDR2: MDHEN, SYDVKM. After removal of 3 bases from V and 7 bases from J, the junction contained 6 bases not matched to a gene. This CDR3 spans 15 amino acids. The PCR was carried out with 60 Vbeta primers and 13 Jbeta primers. The assay was immunoSEQ multiplex PCR, and TCRdb's table has in-frame clones only and misses some. In the table there are about 120,000 clones, roughly four fifths of which are singletons. This sample was taken from a study of cytomegalovirus exposure and HLA in healthy donors. Sample: PBMCs. The TCR comes from a man aged 40-50 years in good health and CMV-seronegative. The chain links TRBV28 to TRBJ1-4, with 9 bases matching TRBD1. This CDR3 reads CASSLAGTGSEKLFF. CDR3 bases: TGTGCCAGCAGTTTGGCCGGGACAGGGAGTGAAAAACTGTTTTTT. The full variable domain, its missing parts supplied by reference TRBV28 and TRBJ1-4, is DVKVTQSSRYLVKRTGEKVFLECVQDMDHENMFWYRQDPGLGLRLIYFSYDVKMKEKGDIPEGYSVSREKKERFSLILESASTNQTSMYLCASSLAGTGSEKLFFGSGTQLSVL.